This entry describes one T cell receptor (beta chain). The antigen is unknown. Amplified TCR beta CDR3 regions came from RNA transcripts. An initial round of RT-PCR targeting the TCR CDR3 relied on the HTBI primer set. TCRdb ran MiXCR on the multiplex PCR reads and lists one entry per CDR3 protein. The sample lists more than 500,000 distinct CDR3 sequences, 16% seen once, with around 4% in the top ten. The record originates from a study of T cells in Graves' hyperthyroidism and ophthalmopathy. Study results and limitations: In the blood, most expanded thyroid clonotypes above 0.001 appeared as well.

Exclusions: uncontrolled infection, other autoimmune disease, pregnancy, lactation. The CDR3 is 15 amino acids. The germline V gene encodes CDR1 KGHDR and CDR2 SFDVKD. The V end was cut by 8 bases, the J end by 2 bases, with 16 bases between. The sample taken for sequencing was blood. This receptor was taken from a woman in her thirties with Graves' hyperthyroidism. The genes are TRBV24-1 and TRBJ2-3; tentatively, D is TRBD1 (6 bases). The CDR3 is CATTAGAADTDTQYF. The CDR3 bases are TGTGCCACCACTGCAGGGGCCGCAGACACAGATACGCAGTATTTT.